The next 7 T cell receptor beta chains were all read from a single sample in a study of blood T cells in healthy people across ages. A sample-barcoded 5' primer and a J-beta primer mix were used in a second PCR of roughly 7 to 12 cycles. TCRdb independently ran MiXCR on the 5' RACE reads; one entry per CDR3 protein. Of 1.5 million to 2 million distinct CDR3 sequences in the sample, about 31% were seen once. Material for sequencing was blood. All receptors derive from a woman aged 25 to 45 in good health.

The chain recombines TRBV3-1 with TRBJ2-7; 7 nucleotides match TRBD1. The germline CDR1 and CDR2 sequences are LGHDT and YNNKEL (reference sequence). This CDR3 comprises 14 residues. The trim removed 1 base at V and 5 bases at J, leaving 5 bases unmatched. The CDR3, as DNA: TGTGCCAGCAGCCAAGCGGGACAGACTAACGAGCAGTACTTC. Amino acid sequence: CASSQAGQTNEQYF.

CDR3 sequence: CASGARGANVLTF. In DNA form, the CDR3 reads TGTGCCAGCGGGGCGCGCGGGGCCAACGTCCTGACTTTC. The rearrangement links TRBV27 to TRBJ2-6, with D possibly matching TRBD1 (5 bases). Germline CDR1 is MNHEY and CDR2 is SMNVEV (reference sequence). This CDR3 has 13 amino acids. Trimming pared 8 bases from V and 4 bases from J, leaving 9 bases between.

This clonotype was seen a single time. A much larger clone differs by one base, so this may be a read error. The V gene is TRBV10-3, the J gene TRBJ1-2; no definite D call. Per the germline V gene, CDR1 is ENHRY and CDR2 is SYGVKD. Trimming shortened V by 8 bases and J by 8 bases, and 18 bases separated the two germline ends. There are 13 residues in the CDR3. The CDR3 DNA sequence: TGTGCCATCGACGGGAAAACAGACGGCGGCTACACCTTC. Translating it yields CAIDGKTDGGYTF.

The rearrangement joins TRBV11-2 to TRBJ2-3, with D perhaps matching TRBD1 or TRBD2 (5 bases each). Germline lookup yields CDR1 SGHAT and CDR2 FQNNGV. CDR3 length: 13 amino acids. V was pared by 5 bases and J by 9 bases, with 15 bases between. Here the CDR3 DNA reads TGTGCCAGCAGCCGACGGGAAGGGGTAACGCAGTATTTT. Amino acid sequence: CASSRREGVTQYF.

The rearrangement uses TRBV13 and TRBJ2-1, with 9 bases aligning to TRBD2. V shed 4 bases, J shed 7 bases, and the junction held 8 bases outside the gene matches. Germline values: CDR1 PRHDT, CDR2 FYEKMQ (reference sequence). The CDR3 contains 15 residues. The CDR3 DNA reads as TGTGCCAGCAGCTCCCGGGGTAGCGGGGGAAATGAGCAGTTCTTC. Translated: CASSSRGSGGNEQFF.

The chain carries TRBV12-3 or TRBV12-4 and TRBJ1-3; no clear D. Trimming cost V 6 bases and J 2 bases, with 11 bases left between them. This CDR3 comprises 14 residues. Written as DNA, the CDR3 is TGTGCCAGCAGACTCGTTGGGACTGGAAACACCATATATTTT. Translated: CASRLVGTGNTIYF.

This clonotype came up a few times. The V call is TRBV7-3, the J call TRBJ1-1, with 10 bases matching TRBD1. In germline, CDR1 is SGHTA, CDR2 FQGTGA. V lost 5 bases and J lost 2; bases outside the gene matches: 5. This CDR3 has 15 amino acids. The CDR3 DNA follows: TGTGCCAGCAGCACGGGACAGGGGAAAAACACTGAAGCTTTCTTT. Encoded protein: CASSTGQGKNTEAFF.